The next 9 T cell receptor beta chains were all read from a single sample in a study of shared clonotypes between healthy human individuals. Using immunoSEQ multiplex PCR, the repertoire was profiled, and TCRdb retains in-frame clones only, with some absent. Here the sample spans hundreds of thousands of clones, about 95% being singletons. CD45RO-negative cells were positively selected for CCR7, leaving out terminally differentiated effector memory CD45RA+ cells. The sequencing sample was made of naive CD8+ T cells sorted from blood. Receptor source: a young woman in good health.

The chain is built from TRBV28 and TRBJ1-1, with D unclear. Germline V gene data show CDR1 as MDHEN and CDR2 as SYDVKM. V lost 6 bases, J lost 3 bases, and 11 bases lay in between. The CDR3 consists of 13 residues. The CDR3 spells CASSFRTDTEAFF. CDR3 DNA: TGTGCCAGCAGCTTCCGGACGGACACTGAAGCTTTCTTT. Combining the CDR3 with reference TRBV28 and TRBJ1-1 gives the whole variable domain DVKVTQSSRYLVKRTGEKVFLECVQDMDHENMFWYRQDPGLGLRLIYFSYDVKMKEKGDIPEGYSVSREKKERFSLILESASTNQTSMYLCASSFRTDTEAFFGQGTRLTVV.

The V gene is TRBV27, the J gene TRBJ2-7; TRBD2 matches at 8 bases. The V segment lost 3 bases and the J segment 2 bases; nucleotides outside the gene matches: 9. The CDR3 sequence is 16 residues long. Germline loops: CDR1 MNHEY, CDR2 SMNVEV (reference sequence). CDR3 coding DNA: TGTGCCAGCAGTTTTTCGCGGGAGGCCTTCCCCTACGAGCAGTACTTC. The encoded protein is CASSFSREAFPYEQYF.

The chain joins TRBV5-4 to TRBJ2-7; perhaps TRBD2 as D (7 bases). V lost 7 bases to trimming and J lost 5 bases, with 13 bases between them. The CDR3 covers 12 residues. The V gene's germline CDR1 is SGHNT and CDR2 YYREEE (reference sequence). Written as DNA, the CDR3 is TGTGCCAGCGGGGGGCGGGAGAACGAGCAGTACTTC. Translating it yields CASGGRENEQYF.

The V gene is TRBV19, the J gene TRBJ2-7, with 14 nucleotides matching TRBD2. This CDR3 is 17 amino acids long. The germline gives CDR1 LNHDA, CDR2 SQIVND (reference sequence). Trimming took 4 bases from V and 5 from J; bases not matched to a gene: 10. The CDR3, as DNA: TGTGCCAGTAGTACATCCGGACTAGCGGGAGGTTTCGACGAGCAGTACTTC. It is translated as CASSTSGLAGGFDEQYF.

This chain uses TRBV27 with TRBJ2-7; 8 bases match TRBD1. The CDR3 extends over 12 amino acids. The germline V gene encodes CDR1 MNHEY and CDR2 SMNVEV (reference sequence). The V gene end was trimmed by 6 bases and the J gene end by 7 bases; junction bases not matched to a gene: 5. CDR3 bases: TGTGCCAGCAGGACAGGGGACATAGAGCAGTACTTC. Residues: CASRTGDIEQYF.

Here the CDR3 reads CASTPSGTSYNEQFF. The CDR3 region has the DNA TGTGCCAGCACCCCCAGCGGGACATCCTACAATGAGCAGTTCTTC. This rearrangement joins TRBV5-4 to TRBJ2-1; weak D call: TRBD2 (7 bases). CDR1 is SGHNT, CDR2 YYREEE, per germline (reference sequence). The CDR3 has 15 residues. The V and J ends lost 6 bases and 1 base respectively, with 14 bases between them.

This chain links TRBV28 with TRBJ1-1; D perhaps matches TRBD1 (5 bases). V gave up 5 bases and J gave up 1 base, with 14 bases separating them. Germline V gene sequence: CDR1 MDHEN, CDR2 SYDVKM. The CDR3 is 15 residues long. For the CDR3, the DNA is TGTGCCAGCAGTCCCGCGGGGGGGGAGAACACTGAAGCTTTCTTT. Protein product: CASSPAGGENTEAFF.

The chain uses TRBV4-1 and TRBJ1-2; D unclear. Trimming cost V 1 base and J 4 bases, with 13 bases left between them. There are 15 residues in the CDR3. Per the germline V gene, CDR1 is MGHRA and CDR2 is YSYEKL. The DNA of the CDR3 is TGCGCCAGCAGCCAAGTTCCAGGAGTCGGCTATGGCTACACCTTC. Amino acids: CASSQVPGVGYGYTF.

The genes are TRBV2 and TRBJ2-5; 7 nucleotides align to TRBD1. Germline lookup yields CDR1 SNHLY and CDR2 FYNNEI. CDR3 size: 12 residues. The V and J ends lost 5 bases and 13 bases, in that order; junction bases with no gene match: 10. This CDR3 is CASSPGTVLLYF. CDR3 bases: TGTGCCAGCAGTCCCGGGACAGTCCTGTTGTACTTC. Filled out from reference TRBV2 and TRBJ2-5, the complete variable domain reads EPEVTQTPSHQVTQMGQEVILRCVPISNHLYFYWYRQILGQKVEFLVSFYNNEISEKSEIFDDQFSVERPDGSNFTLKIRSTKLEDSAMYFCASSPGTVLLYFGPGTRLLVL.